These 18 T cell receptor beta chains were all obtained from the same sample, sequenced in a study of post-analysis software for immune sequencing data. The antigens for these receptors are not known. Incorporated into the TCR beta cDNA libraries were unique molecular identifiers, which served to reduce PCR and sequencing biases. TCRdb re-called the PCR reads through MiXCR, storing one row per CDR3 protein. The profile shows 750,000 to 950,000 distinct CDR3 sequences, under 60% of them singletons. Points from the study as a whole: There were roughly 5 TRBV segments more frequent in patients than controls, and TRBV5-6, TRBV5-1 and TRBV20-1 were among them.

Sequencing was done on a sample of blood. These receptors originate from a girl aged 5 to 17 with multiple sclerosis.

This chain links TRBV5-1 with TRBJ2-7; TRBD1 aligns across 11 bases. J lost 4 bases, V lost 3 bases, and 6 bases had no gene match. The CDR3 runs to 15 residues. Germline lookup yields CDR1 SGHRS and CDR2 YFSETQ. CDR3 region: CASSWGQGDDYEQYF. The CDR3 DNA is TGCGCCAGCAGCTGGGGACAGGGGGACGATTACGAGCAGTACTTC.

This clonotype turned up a few times. J is TRBJ1-1 and V is TRBV6-2 or TRBV6-3; D is unresolved. From germline, CDR1 is MNHEY and CDR2 SVGEGT. The CDR3 contains 14 residues. The V end was cut by 9 bases, the J end by 0 bases, with 14 bases between. DNA of the CDR3: TGTGCCAGTTCGGGCCTTCGTTTGAACACTGAAGCTTTCTTT. Translation: CASSGLRLNTEAFF.

This clonotype came up once. The chain has TRBV20-1 and TRBJ2-1; 8 bases map to TRBD2. V shed 3 bases, J shed 3 bases, and the junction held 10 bases outside the gene matches. This CDR3 region has 16 residues. The germline CDR1 and CDR2 sequences are DFQATT and SNEGSKA (reference sequence). CDR3 loop: CSARDLAGLRYNEQFF. DNA of the CDR3: TGCAGTGCTAGGGACCTAGCGGGTCTCCGCTACAATGAGCAGTTCTTC.

The CDR3 coding sequence is TGCGCCAGCAGCCCCCAGCGGGTAACCTCCAATGAGCAGTTCTTC. Protein sequence: CASSPQRVTSNEQFF. V usage is TRBV4-3 and J usage is TRBJ2-1; D perhaps matches TRBD2 (6 bases). CDR1 LGHNA and CDR2 YSLEER come from the germline V gene. The CDR3 loop spans 15 amino acids. V dropped 4 bases and J dropped 6 bases, with 16 bases sitting between them.

The chain couples TRBV7-2 to TRBJ2-7; the D gene is possibly TRBD1 (6 bases). Germline CDR1 is SGHTA and CDR2 is FQGNSA. The V gene lost 3 bases and the J gene lost 1 base, with 13 bases spanning the gap. The CDR3 has 15 amino acids. The CDR3 loop is CASSFDRQKSYEQYF. The CDR3 DNA is TGTGCCAGCAGCTTCGACAGGCAGAAATCCTACGAGCAGTACTTC.

The chain recombines TRBV5-1 with TRBJ2-5; D ambiguous. Trimming stripped 3 bases from V and 4 bases from J, with 13 bases between. This CDR3 spans 14 amino acids. CDR1 and CDR2 (germline): SGHRS, YFSETQ. DNA for the CDR3: TGCGCCAGCAGCTCATTGGGCACGGGAGAGACCCAGTACTTC. It specifies CASSSLGTGETQYF.

The chain uses TRBV7-9 and TRBJ2-7; perhaps TRBD1 as D (5 bases). Per the germline V gene, CDR1 is SEHNR and CDR2 is FQNEAQ (reference sequence). V lost 6 bases and J 3 bases, leaving 21 bases between the germline ends. CDR3 size: 16 residues. The CDR3 DNA sequence: TGTGCCAGCAGTGATTCCGATTTCACAGGTCGCTACGAGCAGTACTTC. Translating gives CASSDSDFTGRYEQYF.

There are a few counts of this clonotype. One base away lies a much larger clone, so this may be a sequencing read error. V and J are TRBV6-6 and TRBJ2-5; TRBD2 is a possible D gene (6 bases). Trimming shortened V by 0 bases and J by 11 bases, and 25 bases separated the two germline ends. The germline V gene encodes CDR1 MNHNY and CDR2 SVGAGI (reference sequence). This CDR3 has 17 amino acids. CDR3 protein: CASSYSGYSGVYNEQYF. The CDR3 DNA reads as TGTGCCAGCAGTTACTCGGGTTATAGCGGAGTTTACAATGAGCAGTACTTC.

The V and J genes are TRBV7-9 and TRBJ1-2, with D tentatively TRBD1 (6 bases). Germline CDR1 and CDR2: SEHNR and FQNEAQ (reference sequence). This CDR3 spans 16 amino acids. The V end was cut by 5 bases, the J end by 4 bases, with 20 bases between. The CDR3 loop reads CASSLIEEGVIYGYTF. In nucleotides, the CDR3 is TGTGCCAGCAGCCTCATAGAGGAGGGGGTGATCTATGGCTACACCTTC.

This clonotype was seen more than once but under ten times. The J gene is TRBJ2-7, the V gene TRBV12-3 or TRBV12-4; 7 positions agree with TRBD2. Judging by the DNA end, TRBJ2-5 fits better; the J call may be wrong. The CDR3 spans 13 residues. The CDR3 bases are TGTGCCAGCAGTCCTAGCGGACCGGAGACCCAGTACTTC. This encodes CASSPSGPETQYF.

Remarks on this clonotype: At one end, the junction sequence differs from germline, possibly due to a read error. The chain links TRBV7-2 to TRBJ2-5; 10 bases are a match to TRBD1. The CDR3 extends over 15 amino acids. Germline CDR1 reads SGHTA; CDR2 reads FQGNSA. The CDR3 nucleotides are TGTGCCAGCAGCTTAAGACAGGGGGCGCGGGAGACCCGGTACTTC. Protein product: CASSLRQGARETRYF.

In this sample, this clonotype turned up once. The chain links TRBV15 to TRBJ2-3; D gene uncertain. The germline CDR1 and CDR2 sequences are LNHNV and YYDKDF (reference sequence). Trimming pared 3 bases from V and 3 bases from J, leaving 22 bases between. The length of the CDR3 is 18 residues. The DNA of the CDR3 is TGTGCCACCAGCAGTGGCCTGGGCAGACTCAGAAGAACAGATACGCAGTATTTT. The encoded protein is CATSSGLGRLRRTDTQYF.

This clonotype was detected a few times. The V and J genes are TRBV20-1 and TRBJ2-1; 7 nucleotides agree with TRBD2. J gave up 0 bases and V 3 bases, and 8 bases lay outside the gene matches. This CDR3 is 16 amino acids long. Looked up from germline, CDR1 is DFQATT and CDR2 is SNEGSKA (reference sequence). CDR3 DNA: TGCAGTGCTAGGCCCCCCCTAGCGGACTCCTACAATGAGCAGTTCTTC. Amino acids: CSARPPLADSYNEQFF.

V and J are TRBV12-3 or TRBV12-4 and TRBJ2-5; perhaps D is TRBD1 or TRBD2 (5 bases each). Trimming removed 3 bases at V and 4 bases at J, with 24 bases between. The CDR3 extends over 18 amino acids. The CDR3, as DNA: TGTGCCAGCAGTTTTTGGGACCTAAACGTTCTTGGGGGAGAGACCCAGTACTTC. Its protein product is CASSFWDLNVLGGETQYF.

This clonotype was detected only a few times. The chain couples TRBV28 to TRBJ2-1, with D possibly being TRBD2 (5 bases). This CDR3 spans 15 amino acids. Germline V gives CDR1 MDHEN, CDR2 SYDVKM. V was shortened by 5 bases and J by 2 bases, with 13 bases between the two germline ends. CDR3 sequence (DNA): TGTGCCAGCAGTCCCATTATGACTACCTACAATGAGCAGTTCTTC. Translation: CASSPIMTTYNEQFF.

This clonotype turned up a few times. The V call is TRBV12-3 or TRBV12-4, the J call TRBJ2-7; D not certain. The length of the CDR3 is 12 residues. V gave up 3 bases and J gave up 3 bases, with 6 bases separating them. The CDR3 protein is CASSFGFYEQYF. The CDR3 DNA reads as TGTGCCAGCAGTTTCGGGTTCTACGAGCAGTACTTC.

This clonotype was detected only a few times. The V gene is TRBV5-1, the J gene TRBJ2-7; TRBD2 aligns across 8 bases. From germline, CDR1 is SGHRS and CDR2 YFSETQ. The CDR3 runs to 15 residues. Trimming took 4 bases from V and 1 from J; bases not matched to a gene: 7. The CDR3 bases are TGCGCCAGCAGCGAGGTAGCTAGCGGGTCCTACGAGCAGTACTTC. Its translation: CASSEVASGSYEQYF.

This rearrangement joins TRBV6-4 to TRBJ1-1; possibly TRBD1 for D (6 bases). V lost 11 bases and J 6 bases, leaving 19 bases between the germline ends. The CDR3 runs 13 residues. Germline values: CDR1 MRHNA, CDR2 SNTAGT. The CDR3 protein is CAEQRGGTPEAFF. Here the CDR3 DNA reads TGTGCCGAACAGCGTGGGGGCACCCCTGAAGCTTTCTTT.